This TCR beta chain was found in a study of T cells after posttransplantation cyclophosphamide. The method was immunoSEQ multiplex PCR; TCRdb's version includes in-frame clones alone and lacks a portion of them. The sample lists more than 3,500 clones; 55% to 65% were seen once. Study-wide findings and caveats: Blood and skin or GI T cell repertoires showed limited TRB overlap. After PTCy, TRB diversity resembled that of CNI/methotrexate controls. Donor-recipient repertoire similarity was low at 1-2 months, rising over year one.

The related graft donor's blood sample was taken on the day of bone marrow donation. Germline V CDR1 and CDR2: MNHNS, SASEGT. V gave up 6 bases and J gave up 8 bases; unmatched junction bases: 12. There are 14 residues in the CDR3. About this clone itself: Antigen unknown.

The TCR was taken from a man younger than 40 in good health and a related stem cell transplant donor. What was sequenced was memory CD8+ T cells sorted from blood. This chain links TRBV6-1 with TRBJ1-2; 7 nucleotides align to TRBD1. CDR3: CASRELTGLGGYTF. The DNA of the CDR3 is TGTGCCAGCAGAGAGCTGACAGGGTTGGGCGGCTACACCTTC.